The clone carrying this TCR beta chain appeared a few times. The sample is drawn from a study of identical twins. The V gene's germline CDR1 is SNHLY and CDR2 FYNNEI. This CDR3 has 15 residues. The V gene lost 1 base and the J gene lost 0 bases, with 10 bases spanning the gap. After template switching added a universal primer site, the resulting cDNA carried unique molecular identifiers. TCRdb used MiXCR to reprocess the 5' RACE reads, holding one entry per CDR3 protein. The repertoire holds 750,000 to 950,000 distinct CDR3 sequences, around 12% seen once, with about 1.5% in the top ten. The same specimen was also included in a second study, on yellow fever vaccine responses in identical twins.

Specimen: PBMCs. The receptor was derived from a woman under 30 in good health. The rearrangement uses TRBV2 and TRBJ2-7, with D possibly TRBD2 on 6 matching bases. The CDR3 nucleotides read TGTGCCAGCAGTGAAGGCGATAGCGGCTCCTACGAGCAGTACTTC. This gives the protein CASSEGDSGSYEQYF. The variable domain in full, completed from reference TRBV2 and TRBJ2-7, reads EPEVTQTPSHQVTQMGQEVILRCVPISNHLYFYWYRQILGQKVEFLVSFYNNEISEKSEIFDDQFSVERPDGSNFTLKIRSTKLEDSAMYFCASSEGDSGSYEQYFGPGTRLTVT.